This T cell receptor (beta chain) was observed in a study of patients and donors after allogeneic stem cell transplantation. V lost 1 base and J lost 1, with 8 bases in between. The CDR3 is 14 amino acids. Looked up from germline, CDR1 is LGHNA and CDR2 is YSLEER. This clonotype showed up just a few times. One entry per CDR3 protein, called by TCRdb with MiXCR from the RT-PCR reads. The table has roughly 880,000 distinct CDR3 sequences, roughly 18% seen once. The material sequenced was blood, either unsorted or a sorted T cell fraction (not recorded which). The source of this sequence is a human donor who was either an allogeneic HSCT recipient or a stem cell or donor lymphocyte infusion donor (not recorded which). It is not recorded whose cells these are; they may come from a transplant donor. V usage is TRBV4-3 and J usage is TRBJ2-7; D gene ambiguous. CDR3 bases: TGCGCCAGCAGCCAAGGGGTAGATTCCTACGAGCAGTACTTC. Protein sequence: CASSQGVDSYEQYF.